This entry features one TCR beta chain sequence. Germline V lookup: CDR1 KGHSH, CDR2 LQKENI. The CDR3 runs 15 residues. Trimming took 4 bases from V and 4 from J, leaving 17 bases between them. These data originate in a study of cytomegalovirus exposure and HLA in healthy donors. Vbeta (60) and Jbeta (13) primers were used in the PCR. Original handling: It was a later analysis that counted about 80 million unique TCR beta chains, of which roughly 11 million were shared. Clones were read by immunoSEQ multiplex PCR, and TCRdb kept only the in-frame ones, dropping some. Clone size and V and J calls were adopted from that table, with D and trimming inferred from the DNA. The sample has 130,000 or so clones; approximately 81% are singletons.

The V gene is TRBV18, the J gene TRBJ2-7, with D possibly matching TRBD2 (6 bases). Sequencing was carried out using PBMCs. The receptor comes from a middle-aged woman in good health and CMV-seronegative. CDR3 residues: CASSRGTPESYEQYF. DNA of the CDR3: TGTGCCAGCTCACGCGGGACGCCTGAGTCATACGAGCAGTACTTC.